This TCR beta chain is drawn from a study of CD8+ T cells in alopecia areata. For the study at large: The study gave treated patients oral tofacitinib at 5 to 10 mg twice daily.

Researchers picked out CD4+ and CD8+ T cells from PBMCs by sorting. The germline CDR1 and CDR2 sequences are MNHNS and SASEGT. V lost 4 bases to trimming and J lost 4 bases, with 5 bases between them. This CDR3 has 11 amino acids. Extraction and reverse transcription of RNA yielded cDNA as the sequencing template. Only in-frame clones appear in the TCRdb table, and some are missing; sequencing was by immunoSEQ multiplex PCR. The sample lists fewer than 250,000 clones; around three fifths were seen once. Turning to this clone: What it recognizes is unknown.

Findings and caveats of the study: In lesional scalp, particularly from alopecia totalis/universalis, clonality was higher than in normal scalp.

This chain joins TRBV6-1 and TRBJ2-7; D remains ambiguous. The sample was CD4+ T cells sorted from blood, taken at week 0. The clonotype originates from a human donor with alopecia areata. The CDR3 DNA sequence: TGTGCCAGCAGTGGGGGTTACGAGCAGTACTTC. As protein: CASSGGYEQYF.